The rows below give T cell receptor beta chains drawn from one sample of a study of blood T cell repertoires in COVID-19. Libraries were prepared by immunoSEQ multiplex PCR; TCRdb keeps only in-frame clonotypes and omits some of them. The table has fewer than 130,000 clones, roughly nine tenths seen once. Source material: peripheral blood. The receptor source for this set is a woman of 80 years or more with acute or convalescent COVID-19. CDR3s include the opening cysteine and the closing phenylalanine or tryptophan. Fields, in order: clone size, J gene, CDR3 length, V gene, CDR3 protein. Not all rows give a size; the values are once, few, many and, for expanded clones, a class.

abundance: .; j_gene: TRBJ2-2; len: 16; v_gene: TRBV2; CDR3aa: CASSRNPIANTGELFF
abundance: .; j_gene: TRBJ2-7; len: 18; v_gene: TRBV30; CDR3aa: CAWSEANGKRGGVYEQYF
abundance: .; j_gene: TRBJ1-6; len: 15; v_gene: TRBV2; CDR3aa: CASSESGQGNSPLHF
abundance: .; j_gene: TRBJ1-6; len: 13; v_gene: TRBV14; CDR3aa: CASSQSSVAPLHF
abundance: .; j_gene: TRBJ1-1; len: 16; v_gene: TRBV5-6; CDR3aa: CASSPKGQGLNTEAFF
abundance: .; j_gene: TRBJ1-2; len: 17; v_gene: TRBV5-5; CDR3aa: CASSLSFRSDSTGGYTF
abundance: .; j_gene: TRBJ2-3; len: 16; v_gene: TRBV7-8; CDR3aa: CASSSLAGYSTDTQYF
abundance: once; j_gene: TRBJ2-5; len: 10; v_gene: TRBV20-1; CDR3aa: CSASSETQYF
abundance: .; j_gene: TRBJ1-1; len: 13; v_gene: TRBV9; CDR3aa: CASSTLGGQGAFF
abundance: .; j_gene: TRBJ2-7; len: 13; v_gene: TRBV30; CDR3aa: CAWSHRGPYEQYF
abundance: .; j_gene: TRBJ1-3; len: 14; v_gene: TRBV28; CDR3aa: CASTLGDAGNTIYF
abundance: once; j_gene: TRBJ2-7; len: 15; v_gene: TRBV30; CDR3aa: CAWSPRRGGTYEQYF
abundance: .; j_gene: TRBJ2-2; len: 18; v_gene: TRBV28; CDR3aa: CASSFERLMWRNTGELFF
abundance: .; j_gene: TRBJ2-3; len: 15; v_gene: TRBV6-5; CDR3aa: CASRVEGGLTDTQYF
abundance: .; j_gene: TRBJ2-2; len: 16; v_gene: TRBV7-9; CDR3aa: CASSLLAGGPAGELFF
abundance: .; j_gene: TRBJ2-3; len: 15; v_gene: TRBV5-6; CDR3aa: CASSPRTGFRHTQYF
abundance: once; j_gene: TRBJ2-7; len: 15; v_gene: TRBV7-2; CDR3aa: CASSLSTGGPYEQYF
abundance: .; j_gene: TRBJ2-6; len: 14; v_gene: TRBV27; CDR3aa: CASSLSRGANVLTF
abundance: .; j_gene: TRBJ2-7; len: 16; v_gene: TRBV29-1; CDR3aa: CSVEDTARGLPYEQYF
abundance: .; j_gene: TRBJ2-1; len: 14; v_gene: TRBV6-6; CDR3aa: CASSSGGPGDEQFF
abundance: .; j_gene: TRBJ2-3; len: 14; v_gene: TRBV19; CDR3aa: CASAPDRAPDTQYF
abundance: .; j_gene: TRBJ2-2; len: 13; v_gene: TRBV7-2; CDR3aa: CASSLRLPGELFF
abundance: .; j_gene: TRBJ1-2; len: 13; v_gene: TRBV18; CDR3aa: CASSPVPPGGYTF